The 23 T cell receptor beta chains listed next were all sequenced from one sample in a study of CD8+ T cells in alopecia areata. Sequencing relied on a cDNA template that was reverse transcribed from extracted RNA. Assay used: immunoSEQ multiplex PCR; TCRdb lists only in-frame clones, some missing. This table has more than 95,000 clones, over 55% appearing once. Treatment: oral pan-JAK inhibitor, 5-10 mg twice daily. The sequences come from CD4+ T cells sorted from blood, collected at week 4, from a patient treated with tofacitinib. Every receptor here comes from a human donor with alopecia areata.

This clone has a handful of counts. V and J are TRBV7-9 and TRBJ2-7; TRBD1 is a possible D gene (5 bases). The CDR3 totals 11 residues. The V end was cut by 5 bases, the J end by 7 bases, with 9 bases between. From germline, CDR1 is SEHNR and CDR2 FQNEAQ (reference sequence). The CDR3 reads CASSPRQEQYF. The CDR3, as DNA: TGTGCCAGCAGCCCGCGACAGGAGCAGTACTTC.

This chain joins TRBV18 and TRBJ2-7; a possible D gene is TRBD1 (6 bases). Trimming pared 3 bases from V and 3 bases from J, leaving 15 bases between. The germline V gene has CDR1 KGHSH and CDR2 LQKENI. This CDR3 comprises 15 residues. The CDR3 protein is CASSPGQGSSYEQYF. The CDR3 DNA follows: TGTGCCAGCTCACCTGGGCAGGGGAGTAGCTACGAGCAGTACTTC.

This sequence joins TRBV14 and TRBJ2-6; tentative D call: TRBD2 (6 bases). This CDR3 has 17 residues. V lost 6 bases, J lost 0 bases, and 15 bases lay in between. Germline V gene data show CDR1 as SGHDN and CDR2 as FVKESK. CDR3 in DNA: TGTGCCAGCAGTGAACAAGCGGGTACCTCTGGGGCCAACGTCCTGACTTTC. Amino acid sequence: CASSEQAGTSGANVLTF.

This chain uses TRBV28 with TRBJ2-5; D possibly corresponds to TRBD2 (7 bases). The CDR3 has 13 amino acids. In germline, CDR1 is MDHEN, CDR2 SYDVKM. Trimming took off 11 bases at V and 5 bases at J, with 18 bases between the two ends. CDR3 region: CALGGAWEETQYF. CDR3 sequence (DNA): TGTGCCCTGGGGGGGGCCTGGGAGGAGACCCAGTACTTC.

The chain is built from TRBV29-1 and TRBJ2-2; D is unclear. Deletions cut 6 bases from V and 6 bases from J, with 14 bases between. Germline CDR1 SQVTM, CDR2 ANQGSEA. The CDR3 consists of 13 residues. This CDR3 is CSVRGSPPGELFF. In DNA, the CDR3 is TGCAGCGTCCGCGGCTCGCCGCCCGGGGAGCTGTTTTTT.

This chain links TRBV11-2 with TRBJ2-1, with TRBD1 matching over 9 bases. V lost 4 bases, J lost 8 bases, and 9 bases stayed unmatched. Germline V gene sequence: CDR1 SGHAT, CDR2 FQNNGV. The length of the CDR3 is 15 residues. The CDR3 region has the DNA TGTGCCAGCAGCTATGAGCCGGGACAGGGCGATGAGCAGTTCTTC. It codes for CASSYEPGQGDEQFF. Based on the CDR3 plus reference TRBV11-2 and TRBJ2-1, the full variable domain is EAGVAQSPRYKIIEKRQSVAFWCNPISGHATLYWYQQILGQGPKLLIQFQNNGVVDDSQLPKDRFSAERLKGVDSTLKIQPAKLEDSAVYLCASSYEPGQGDEQFFGPGTRLTVL.

This clone has more than one count but fewer than ten. At one end the junction does not follow the germline gene, possibly because of a read error. The rearrangement joins TRBV5-1 to TRBJ2-1; TRBD2 might be the D (5 bases). This CDR3 has 13 residues. The germline CDR1 and CDR2 sequences are SGHRS and YFSETQ. CDR3 amino acids: CVSVRDSYNEQFF. CDR3 coding DNA: TGCGTCAGCGTACGGGACTCCTACAATGAGCAGTTCTTC.

The rearrangement joins TRBV6-5 to TRBJ1-2, with a tentative D call TRBD1 (6 bases). The ends were cut back, 5 bases at V and 8 bases at J, with 12 bases in the middle. This CDR3 has 12 residues. Germline V gene sequence: CDR1 MNHEY, CDR2 SVGAGI. This CDR3 is CASSKTGHGYTF. CDR3 DNA sequence: TGTGCCAGCAGTAAAACAGGGCACGGCTACACCTTC.

The CDR3 sequence: CASSLTAGGHTGELFF. The CDR3 nucleotides read TGTGCCAGCAGCTTAACAGCCGGGGGCCACACCGGGGAGCTGTTTTTT. J is TRBJ2-2 and V is TRBV7-3; D assignment may be TRBD1 or TRBD2 (6 bases each). Germline CDR1 reads SGHTA; CDR2 reads FQGTGA. The V end was cut by 0 bases, the J end by 3 bases, with 11 bases between. The CDR3 runs 16 residues.

The chain has TRBV9 and TRBJ2-1; 9 bases align to TRBD2. The V gene end was trimmed by 2 bases and the J gene end by 7 bases; junction bases not matched to a gene: 7. The CDR3 has 15 residues. The germline gives CDR1 SGDLS, CDR2 YYNGEE. CDR3 coding DNA: TGTGCCAGCAGCGTGAGAGCGGGAGGTCTTAATGAGCAGTTCTTC. Its translation is CASSVRAGGLNEQFF.

With respect to this clone: The identical CDR3 is also encoded by other nucleotide sequences in the sample. The CDR3 DNA is TGCAGCGTCGTGACAGGACAAGAGACCCAGTACTTC. Protein: CSVVTGQETQYF. V usage is TRBV29-1 and J usage is TRBJ2-5, with a tentative D call TRBD1 (6 bases). CDR1 is SQVTM and CDR2 is ANQGSEA in the germline V gene. V lost 6 bases to trimming and J lost 2 bases, with 10 bases between them. This CDR3 contains 12 residues. The full variable domain, its missing parts supplied by reference TRBV29-1 and TRBJ2-5, is SAVISQKPSRDICQRGTSLTIQCQVDSQVTMMFWYRQQPGQSLTLIATANQGSEATYESGFVIDKFPISRPNLTFSTLTVSNMSPEDSSIYLCSVVTGQETQYFGPGTRLLVL.

This sequence joins TRBV7-8 and TRBJ1-5; the D gene is possibly TRBD1 (6 bases). V lost 5 bases, J lost 1 base, and 15 bases lay in between. Germline V lookup: CDR1 SGHVS, CDR2 FQNEAQ. The length of the CDR3 is 16 residues. The CDR3 DNA reads TGTGCCAGCAGCCTTCGTGAAGGACAGAGCAATCAGCCCCAGCATTTT. This translates into CASSLREGQSNQPQHF.

The chain has TRBV27 and TRBJ2-2, with 7 bases lining up with TRBD2. Germline V gene sequence: CDR1 MNHEY, CDR2 SMNVEV (reference sequence). The CDR3 has 15 amino acids. V lost 6 bases, J lost 5 bases, and 9 bases stayed unmatched. CDR3: CASRGGFGITGELFF. In DNA, the CDR3 is TGTGCCAGCAGGGGAGGGTTTGGAATTACCGGGGAGCTGTTTTTT.

The J gene is TRBJ1-6, the V gene TRBV25-1; D remains ambiguous. Germline V CDR1 and CDR2: MGHDK, SYGVNS. CDR3 length: 13 residues. V shed 4 bases and J shed 4 bases, with 5 bases lying between them. In nucleotides, the CDR3 is TGTGCCAGCAGTGCACAGTATAATTCACCCCTCCACTTT. Its protein is CASSAQYNSPLHF.

This clone turned up a few times. In nucleotides, the CDR3 is TGCGCCAGCAGCCCCCGGGACTGGGGGAACGAGCAGTACTTC. This codes for CASSPRDWGNEQYF. The chain combines TRBV5-1 with TRBJ2-7, with TRBD2 as a possible D gene (6 bases). The CDR3 runs 14 residues. Per the germline V gene, CDR1 is SGHRS and CDR2 is YFSETQ. V shed 4 bases and J shed 5 bases, with 16 bases lying between them. Full variable domain (rest looked up from reference TRBV5-1 and TRBJ2-7): KAGVTQTPRYLIKTRGQQVTLSCSPISGHRSVSWYQQTPGQGLQFLFEYFSETQRNKGNFPGRFSGRQFSNSRSEMNVSTLELGDSALYLCASSPRDWGNEQYFGPGTRLTVT.

A few counts support this clone. The rearrangement joins TRBV29-1 to TRBJ1-1; D gene ambiguous. CDR3 length: 14 residues. Germline lookup yields CDR1 SQVTM and CDR2 ANQGSEA. V lost 5 bases and J 0 bases, leaving 13 bases between the germline ends. The CDR3 reads CSVPGISVNTEAFF. The CDR3 DNA reads TGCAGCGTTCCCGGGATCTCCGTGAACACTGAAGCTTTCTTT.

A few counts support this clone. The chain joins TRBV10-3 to TRBJ1-4; 9 nucleotides agree with TRBD1. The CDR3 totals 16 residues. CDR1 is ENHRY, CDR2 SYGVKD, per germline. After removal of 6 bases from V and 4 bases from J, the junction contained 9 bases not matched to a gene. CDR3 sequence: CAIRWGAGQGNEKLFF. The CDR3, as DNA: TGTGCCATCAGATGGGGGGCGGGACAGGGTAATGAAAAACTGTTTTTT.

The chain couples TRBV9 to TRBJ1-1; D remains unclear. Germline V CDR1 and CDR2: SGDLS, YYNGEE. CDR3 length: 15 residues. Trimming removed 0 bases at V and 7 bases at J, with 16 bases between. CDR3 residues: CASSVAGRGLSEAFF. The CDR3 coding sequence is TGTGCCAGCAGCGTAGCTGGAAGAGGGTTGAGTGAAGCTTTCTTT.

This clone was seen more than once but under ten times. V is TRBV28 and J is TRBJ2-7; either TRBD1 or TRBD2 may supply D (5 bases each). Trimming removed 2 bases from V and 6 bases from J, with 8 bases in between. The CDR3 runs 12 residues. Germline assignment: CDR1 MDHEN and CDR2 SYDVKM. This CDR3 reads CASSLRGREQYF. CDR3 in DNA: TGTGCCAGCAGTTTACGGGGACGCGAGCAGTACTTC.

This clone was seen a few times. The chain carries TRBV5-4 and TRBJ2-5, with 7 positions matching TRBD1. Germline V gene sequence: CDR1 SGHNT, CDR2 YYREEE (reference sequence). This CDR3 is built from 14 residues. V shed 2 bases, J shed 3 bases, and the junction held 4 bases outside the gene matches. The CDR3 DNA reads as TGTGCCAGCAGCTTTACCGGGACAGAAGAGACCCAGTACTTC. Its protein is CASSFTGTEETQYF.

The rearrangement joins TRBV30 to TRBJ1-5; 7 positions agree with TRBD1. V trimming: 3 bases; J trimming: 5 bases; junction bases outside the gene matches: 7. CDR1 GTSNPN and CDR2 SVGIG come from the germline V gene (reference sequence). The CDR3 covers 14 residues. The CDR3 is CAWSGTATDQPQHF. The CDR3 nucleotides read TGTGCCTGGAGCGGGACAGCCACAGATCAGCCCCAGCATTTT.

This clone was counted only a few times. One end of the junction is discordant with germline, which a read error may explain. The chain uses TRBV27 and TRBJ2-7; 12 positions agree with TRBD1. CDR1 is MNHEY and CDR2 is SMNVEV in the germline V gene (reference sequence). The CDR3 sequence is 15 residues long. CDR3 amino acids: CASSFSGGTGGRQDF. In DNA, the CDR3 is TGTGCCAGCAGTTTTTCCGGGGGGACAGGGGGCCGCCAAGACTTC.

This clone occurred a few times. J is TRBJ2-3 and V is TRBV5-4; the D is unclear. This CDR3 has 14 amino acids. Germline loops: CDR1 SGHNT, CDR2 YYREEE (reference sequence). Trimming pared 4 bases from V and 6 bases from J, leaving 15 bases between. The DNA of the CDR3 is TGTGCCAGCAGCCCCGCCGGGCTCCGGGATACGCAGTATTTT. Protein: CASSPAGLRDTQYF.